A single T cell receptor (beta chain) is shown here with its context. Its specificity is unknown. This record belongs to a study of cytomegalovirus exposure and HLA in healthy donors. Broader study findings: Indistinguishable V segments such as TRBV6-2 and TRBV6-3 were excluded.

The PCR made use of 60 Vbeta and 13 Jbeta primers. Profiling relied on immunoSEQ multiplex PCR, and the TCRdb table lists in-frame clones only, not all of them. The data contain about 180,000 clones, just over 75% of them singletons. The V and J ends lost 11 bases and 1 base respectively, with 14 bases between them. CDR1 and CDR2 (germline): MNHEY, SVGAGI. The CDR3 length is 14 residues. The specimen was PBMCs. This TCR was recovered from a man younger than 35 in good health and CMV-seronegative. This rearrangement joins TRBV6-5 to TRBJ1-4; D is uncertain. DNA for the CDR3: TGTGCCCTGAAACTAGCGATAACTAATGAAAAACTGTTTTTT. Translated: CALKLAITNEKLFF.